The 28 T cell receptor beta chains below were found in one sample sequenced in a study of blood T cell repertoires in COVID-19. TCRdb keeps only in-frame clones here, not all; method: immunoSEQ multiplex PCR. Of roughly 100,000 clones in the sample, around nine tenths are singletons; the top ten hold about 3%. Sequenced material: peripheral blood. These receptors were obtained from a human donor in a cohort sampled during active COVID-19.

The chain employs TRBV2 and TRBJ2-1, with D possibly being TRBD1 (5 bases). Germline V gene data show CDR1 as SNHLY and CDR2 as FYNNEI. The germline V and J ends were trimmed by 7 bases and 5 bases, with 18 bases remaining between them. The CDR3 runs 15 residues. The CDR3 coding sequence is TGTGCCAGCATCGGACGGTCAGGGTTCAACAATGAGCAGTTCTTC. Its translation is CASIGRSGFNNEQFF.

The chain joins TRBV7-3 to TRBJ2-2, with D perhaps TRBD2 (6 bases). Germline V gene sequence: CDR1 SGHTA, CDR2 FQGTGA. Trimming removed 5 bases from V and 3 bases from J, with 13 bases in between. The CDR3 runs to 15 residues. CDR3 DNA: TGTGCCAGCAGCCCGGGACTGGGGGACACCGGGGAGCTGTTTTTT. Protein: CASSPGLGDTGELFF.

The J gene is TRBJ1-1, the V gene TRBV9, with D hard to call. V lost 5 bases and J 1 base, leaving 9 bases between the germline ends. Germline V gene sequence: CDR1 SGDLS, CDR2 YYNGEE. The CDR3 has 13 amino acids. The CDR3 loop is CASRDTENTEAFF. CDR3 nucleotide sequence: TGTGCCAGCAGAGACACCGAGAACACTGAAGCTTTCTTT.

The rearrangement joins TRBV11-2 to TRBJ2-7, with D maybe TRBD2 (5 bases). This CDR3 has 14 amino acids. The germline V gene encodes CDR1 SGHAT and CDR2 FQNNGV. V lost 1 base to trimming and J lost 1 base, with 8 bases between them. The chain's CDR3 is CASSLGGFSYEQYF. The CDR3 DNA sequence: TGTGCCAGCAGCTTAGGCGGGTTTTCCTACGAGCAGTACTTC. Filled out from reference TRBV11-2 and TRBJ2-7, the complete variable domain reads EAGVAQSPRYKIIEKRQSVAFWCNPISGHATLYWYQQILGQGPKLLIQFQNNGVVDDSQLPKDRFSAERLKGVDSTLKIQPAKLEDSAVYLCASSLGGFSYEQYFGPGTRLTVT.

The chain couples TRBV5-4 to TRBJ1-1; TRBD1 aligns across 8 bases. V shed 1 base, J shed 5 bases, and the junction held 10 bases outside the gene matches. Germline loops: CDR1 SGHNT, CDR2 YYREEE (reference sequence). The CDR3 length is 16 residues. The CDR3: CASSLPGGQVVTEAFF. For the CDR3, the DNA is TGTGCCAGCAGCTTGCCAGGGGGACAGGTTGTAACTGAAGCTTTCTTT.

This clone occurred once. This chain joins TRBV7-9 and TRBJ2-3; possibly TRBD2 for D (5 bases). V was cut by 6 bases and J by 0 bases, with 13 bases left in between. The germline CDR1 and CDR2 sequences are SEHNR and FQNEAQ (reference sequence). The CDR3 extends over 15 amino acids. In DNA form, the CDR3 reads TGTGCCAGCAGTTACGGGATTGCTAGCACAGATACGCAGTATTTT. Translation: CASSYGIASTDTQYF.

V is TRBV15 and J is TRBJ1-4, with 7 bases matching TRBD1. This CDR3 has 14 residues. The trim removed 5 bases at V and 4 bases at J, leaving 4 bases unmatched. Per germline, CDR1 LNHNV and CDR2 YYDKDF (reference sequence). The CDR3 nucleotides read TGTGCCACCAGCTGGACAGGCAATAATGAAAAACTGTTTTTT. This gives the protein CATSWTGNNEKLFF. The full variable domain, with the rest looked up from reference TRBV15 and TRBJ1-4, is DAMVIQNPRYQVTQFGKPVTLSCSQTLNHNVMYWYQQKSSQAPKLLFHYYDKDFNNEADTPDNFQSRRPNTSFCFLDIRSPGLGDTAMYLCATSWTGNNEKLFFGSGTQLSVL.

This chain connects TRBV7-2 to TRBJ2-7; 14 nucleotides match TRBD2. The J segment lost 3 bases and the V segment lost 0 bases, leaving 7 bases of the junction unmatched. Germline assignment: CDR1 SGHTA and CDR2 FQGNSA. The CDR3 runs to 18 residues. CDR3 loop: CASSLAGTSGSLFYEQYF. The CDR3 nucleotides are TGTGCCAGCAGCTTAGCGGGGACTAGCGGGAGCCTTTTCTACGAGCAGTACTTC.

This chain connects TRBV24-1 to TRBJ2-2, with 10 bases aligning to TRBD2. The CDR3 sequence is 14 residues long. Germline V gene sequence: CDR1 KGHDR, CDR2 SFDVKD. The J segment lost 7 bases and the V segment lost 9 bases, leaving 7 bases of the junction unmatched. This CDR3 is CATRGLAPYGELFF. For the CDR3, the DNA is TGTGCCACCCGGGGACTAGCGCCGTACGGGGAGCTGTTTTTT.

This chain connects TRBV10-1 to TRBJ2-2, with TRBD1 as a possible D gene (5 bases). Germline V gives CDR1 WNHNN, CDR2 SYGVQD (reference sequence). The CDR3 sequence is 15 residues long. V was pared by 3 bases and J by 1 base, with 9 bases between. CDR3 region: CASSDRALNTGELFF. CDR3 DNA sequence: TGCGCCAGCAGTGACAGGGCACTGAACACCGGGGAGCTGTTTTTT.

This sequence joins TRBV7-6 and TRBJ1-4; 7 bases map to TRBD1. The CDR3 runs to 18 residues. CDR1 is SGHVS, CDR2 FNYEAQ, per germline. V shed 5 bases and J 4 bases; nucleotides not matched to a gene: 16. CDR3: CASSPKAPGGAINEKLFF. The CDR3 nucleotides read TGTGCCAGCAGCCCGAAGGCCCCAGGGGGAGCGATTAATGAAAAACTGTTTTTT.

The rearrangement joins TRBV19 to TRBJ1-2, with a tentative D call TRBD1 (5 bases). The germline V and J ends were trimmed by 8 bases and 8 bases, with 15 bases remaining between them. Germline CDR1 is LNHDA and CDR2 is SQIVND (reference sequence). The CDR3 has 12 amino acids. The CDR3 sequence is CASGRTGLGYTF. The CDR3 nucleotides are TGTGCCAGTGGAAGGACGGGACTCGGCTACACCTTC.

This clone occurred many times. The chain links TRBV15 to TRBJ1-5; TRBD1 might be the D (6 bases). Germline assignment: CDR1 LNHNV and CDR2 YYDKDF (reference sequence). Trimming took 0 bases from V and 6 from J, leaving 12 bases between them. CDR3 length: 15 residues. CDR3 nucleotide sequence: TGTGCCACCAGCAGAGATCCAGGGGTGCTTCAGCCCCAGCATTTT. This encodes CATSRDPGVLQPQHF.

V and J are TRBV7-3 and TRBJ2-7, with no clear D. Per the germline V gene, CDR1 is SGHTA and CDR2 is FQGTGA. This CDR3 is built from 13 residues. V lost 0 bases and J 6 bases, leaving 9 bases between the germline ends. The CDR3 DNA sequence: TGTGCCAGCAGCTTAACGCCAGTAAGCGAGCAGTACTTC. Amino acids: CASSLTPVSEQYF.

The V and J genes are TRBV6-1 and TRBJ1-2, with TRBD1 matching 12 bases. This CDR3 comprises 17 residues. The ends lost 2 bases at V and 2 bases at J; junction bases unmatched: 6. Germline values: CDR1 MNHNS, CDR2 SASEGT. DNA for the CDR3: TGTGCCAGCAGTGAACGGGGACAGGGGGCGATCAACTATGGCTACACCTTC. This translates into CASSERGQGAINYGYTF.

This clone was found a few times. The J gene is TRBJ1-1, the V gene TRBV7-9; a possible D gene is TRBD1 (5 bases). Germline loops: CDR1 SEHNR, CDR2 FQNEAQ (reference sequence). Trimming shortened V by 0 bases and J by 10 bases, and 15 bases separated the two germline ends. CDR3 length: 14 residues. CDR3 DNA: TGTGCCAGCAGCTTAGCGGGGGACTCCGTGAGAGCTTTCTTT. Amino acids: CASSLAGDSVRAFF. The full variable domain, in which reference TRBV7-9 and TRBJ1-1 provide the parts outside the CDR3, is DTGVSQNPRHKITKRGQNVTFRCDPISEHNRLYWYRQTLGQGPEFLTYFQNEAQLEKSRLLSDRFSAERPKGSFSTLEIQRTEQGDSAMYLCASSLAGDSVRAFFGQGTRLTVV.

In this sample, this clone turned up a few times. The rearrangement uses TRBV4-3 and TRBJ2-7, with 7 bases that match TRBD1. Per germline, CDR1 LGHNA and CDR2 YSLEER. The CDR3 sequence is 15 residues long. Germline trimming cut 4 bases from V and 5 bases from J; bases unmatched to any gene: 11. CDR3: CASSPQGVLSHEQYF. Written as DNA, the CDR3 is TGCGCCAGCAGCCCTCAGGGGGTCCTCAGCCACGAGCAGTACTTC.

This clone was seen a single time. CDR3 nucleotides: TGTGCCAGCACCCCTTCCCCAGGCGAGCAGTACTTC. Translating it yields CASTPSPGEQYF. The V and J genes are TRBV7-8 and TRBJ2-7; D remains ambiguous. The CDR3 covers 12 residues. The V end was cut by 7 bases, the J end by 6 bases, with 13 bases between. Germline loops: CDR1 SGHVS, CDR2 FQNEAQ.

In regard to this clone: At one of its ends the junction is not consistent with the germline gene, which may arise from a read error. The rearrangement links TRBV7-9 to TRBJ1-6; D ambiguous. The CDR3 length is 14 residues. Looked up from germline, CDR1 is SEHNR and CDR2 is FQNEAQ (reference sequence). The CDR3 loop reads CATSTPQEGSPLHF. The CDR3 DNA is TGTGCCACCAGCACCCCCCAAGAGGGATCACCCCTCCACTTT.

The chain recombines TRBV27 with TRBJ2-2; 7 bases match TRBD2. Germline loops: CDR1 MNHEY, CDR2 SMNVEV (reference sequence). J was trimmed by 4 bases and V by 8 bases; bases with no gene match: 4. The CDR3 is 13 residues long. The CDR3 region is CASSRESTGELFF. The CDR3, as DNA: TGTGCCAGCTCGCGGGAGAGCACCGGGGAGCTGTTTTTT.

The chain couples TRBV12-3 or TRBV12-4 to TRBJ1-2; D possibly corresponds to TRBD1 (5 bases). The CDR3 contains 12 residues. Trimming took off 10 bases at V and 8 bases at J, with 17 bases between the two ends. CDR3 sequence (DNA): TGTGCCATCCACAGGTTTTTGGAAGGCTACACCTTC. Protein product: CAIHRFLEGYTF.

The chain recombines TRBV11-2 with TRBJ2-3; no definite D call. Per the germline V gene, CDR1 is SGHAT and CDR2 is FQNNGV. The CDR3 is 15 amino acids. The V end was cut by 0 bases, the J end by 5 bases, with 12 bases between. CDR3 in DNA: TGTGCCAGCAGCTTAGATTTATTCGGTCGAGATACGCAGTATTTT. Its protein is CASSLDLFGRDTQYF.

The chain joins TRBV4-1 to TRBJ2-7, with TRBD2 matching 11 bases. The CDR3 spans 17 residues. Trimming took 1 base from V and 3 from J; bases not matched to a gene: 8. Germline CDR1 is MGHRA and CDR2 is YSYEKL. The CDR3, as DNA: TGCGCCAGCAGCCAAGGGGGCGGGACTAGCGGACTCTACGAGCAGTACTTC. It yields the protein CASSQGGGTSGLYEQYF.

The chain carries TRBV7-3 and TRBJ1-1; TRBD1 might be the D (5 bases). Germline assignment: CDR1 SGHTA and CDR2 FQGTGA. The V end lost 4 bases, the J end lost 5 bases, and 11 bases lay between the germline ends. This CDR3 has 13 residues. The CDR3 region is CASSSTVHTEAFF. The CDR3 region has the DNA TGTGCCAGCAGCTCGACAGTGCATACTGAAGCTTTCTTT.

This clone occurred once. This chain links TRBV7-2 with TRBJ1-2; D is ambiguous. The CDR3 has 14 amino acids. V was clipped by 1 base and J by 1 base, with 7 bases between them. From germline, CDR1 is SGHTA and CDR2 FQGNSA. The DNA of the CDR3 is TGTGCCAGCAGCTTAGTCGGGTATAACTATGGCTACACCTTC. It specifies CASSLVGYNYGYTF.

This rearrangement joins TRBV6-5 to TRBJ1-5; 7 bases align to TRBD1. Germline V gene data show CDR1 as MNHEY and CDR2 as SVGAGI. The CDR3 spans 13 residues. V lost 5 bases to trimming and J lost 5 bases; unmatched junction nucleotides: 3. CDR3 residues: CASSPGGDQPQHF. DNA of the CDR3: TGTGCCAGCAGTCCAGGGGGAGATCAGCCCCAGCATTTT.

This clone was seen just once. The CDR3 here is CASSSPGQGPNEQYF. The CDR3 DNA follows: TGTGCCAGCAGTTCCCCGGGACAGGGTCCTAACGAGCAGTACTTC. The chain uses TRBV28 and TRBJ2-7; TRBD1 matches 9 bases. CDR3 length: 15 residues. With V trimmed by 4 bases and J by 5 bases, 9 bases remained unmatched. Germline V gene lookup returns CDR1 MDHEN and CDR2 SYDVKM.

The chain recombines TRBV24-1 with TRBJ2-7; 14 bases agree with TRBD2. The CDR3 runs to 18 residues. Germline CDR1 is KGHDR and CDR2 is SFDVKD. Trimming took 7 bases from V and 3 from J; bases not matched to a gene: 13. The CDR3 region has the DNA TGTGCCACCAGCGCCGGGACTAGCGGGAGAGGTCCGATCTACGAGCAGTACTTC. Its translation: CATSAGTSGRGPIYEQYF.